This TCR beta chain was profiled in a study of shared clonotypes between healthy human individuals. A note on this clone: Its target is not known.

Assay used: immunoSEQ multiplex PCR; TCRdb lists only in-frame clones, some missing. The profile shows some 2,000,000 clones, about 95% of them singletons. Regarding the study as a whole: Estimated clonotype richness was generally higher in naive than memory subsets. Limited genetic and exposure-history diversity came from having few donors. The sampled material consisted only of blood, and tissue repertoires are likely to differ.

Positively selected for CCR7, the CD45RO-negative cells used as naive CD8 cells excluded terminally differentiated effector memory CD45RA+ cells. The study drew all its donors from Caucasian adults living in Nashville, Tennessee. This CDR3 has 14 residues. CDR1 and CDR2 from the germline V gene are MNHEY and SVGAGI. V was clipped by 2 bases and J by 5 bases, with 12 bases between them. This receptor was identified in a man aged 18 to 29 in good health. The sample comprised naive CD8+ T cells sorted from blood. The J gene is TRBJ2-5, the V gene TRBV6-5; tentative D call: TRBD2 (6 bases). The CDR3 protein is CASSYGEAGETQYF. For the CDR3, the DNA is TGTGCCAGCAGTTACGGGGAGGCGGGGGAGACCCAGTACTTC.